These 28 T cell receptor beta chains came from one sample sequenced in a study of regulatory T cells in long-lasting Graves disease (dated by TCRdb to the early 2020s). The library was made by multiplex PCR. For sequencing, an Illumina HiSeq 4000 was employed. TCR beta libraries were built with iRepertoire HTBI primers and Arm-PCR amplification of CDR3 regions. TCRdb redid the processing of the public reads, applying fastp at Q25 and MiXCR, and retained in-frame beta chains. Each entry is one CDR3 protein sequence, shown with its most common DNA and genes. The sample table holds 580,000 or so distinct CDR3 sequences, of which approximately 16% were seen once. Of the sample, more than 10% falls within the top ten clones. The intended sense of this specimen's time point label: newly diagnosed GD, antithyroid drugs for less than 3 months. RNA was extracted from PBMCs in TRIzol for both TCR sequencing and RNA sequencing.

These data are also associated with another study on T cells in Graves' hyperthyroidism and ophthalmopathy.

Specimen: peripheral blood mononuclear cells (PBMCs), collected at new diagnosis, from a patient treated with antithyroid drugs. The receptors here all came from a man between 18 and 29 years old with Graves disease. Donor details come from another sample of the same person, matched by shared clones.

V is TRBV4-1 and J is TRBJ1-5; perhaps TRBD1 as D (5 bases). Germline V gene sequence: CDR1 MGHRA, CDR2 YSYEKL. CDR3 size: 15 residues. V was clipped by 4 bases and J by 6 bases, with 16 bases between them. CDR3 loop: CASSRGTAASQPQHF. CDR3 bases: TGCGCCAGCAGCCGAGGGACCGCGGCCAGTCAGCCCCAGCATTTT.

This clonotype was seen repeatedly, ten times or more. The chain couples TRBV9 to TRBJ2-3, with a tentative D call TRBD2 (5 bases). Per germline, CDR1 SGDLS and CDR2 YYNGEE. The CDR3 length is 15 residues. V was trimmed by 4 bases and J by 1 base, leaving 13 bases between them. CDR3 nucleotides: TGTGCCAGCAGCTCCCCCGGGGATCGCACAGATACGCAGTATTTT. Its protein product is CASSSPGDRTDTQYF.

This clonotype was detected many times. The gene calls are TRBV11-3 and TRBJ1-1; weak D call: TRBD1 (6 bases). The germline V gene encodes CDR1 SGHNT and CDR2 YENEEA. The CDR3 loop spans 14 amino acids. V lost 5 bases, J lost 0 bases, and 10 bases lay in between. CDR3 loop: CASSVGGLNTEAFF. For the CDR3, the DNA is TGTGCCAGCAGCGTAGGGGGACTGAACACTGAAGCTTTCTTT.

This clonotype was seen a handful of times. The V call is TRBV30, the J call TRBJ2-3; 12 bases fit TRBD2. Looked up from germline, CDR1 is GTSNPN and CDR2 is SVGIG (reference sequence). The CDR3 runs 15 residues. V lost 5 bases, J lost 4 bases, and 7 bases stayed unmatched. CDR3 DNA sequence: TGTGCCTGGGGTCGACTAGCGGGAGTCTCAGATACGCAGTATTTT. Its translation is CAWGRLAGVSDTQYF.

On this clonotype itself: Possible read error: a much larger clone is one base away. The CDR3 bases are TGTACCAGCAGCTTAGGGACGGACCCCTATGGCTACACCTTC. Amino acid sequence: CTSSLGTDPYGYTF. The chain combines TRBV7-9 with TRBJ1-2, with D perhaps matching TRBD1 (5 bases). The CDR3 runs 14 residues. In germline, CDR1 is SEHNR, CDR2 FQNEAQ (reference sequence).

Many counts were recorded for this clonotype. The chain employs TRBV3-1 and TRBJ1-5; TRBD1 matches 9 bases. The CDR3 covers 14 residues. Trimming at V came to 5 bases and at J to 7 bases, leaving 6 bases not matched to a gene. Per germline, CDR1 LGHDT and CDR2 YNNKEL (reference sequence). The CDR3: CASSGGTGRQPQHF. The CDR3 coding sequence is TGTGCCAGCAGCGGGGGGACAGGGAGACAGCCCCAGCATTTT. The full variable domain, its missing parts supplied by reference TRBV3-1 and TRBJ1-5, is DTAVSQTPKYLVTQMGNDKSIKCEQNLGHDTMYWYKQDSKKFLKIMFSYNNKELIINETVPNRFSPKSPDKAHLNLHINSLELGDSAVYFCASSGGTGRQPQHFGDGTRLSIL.

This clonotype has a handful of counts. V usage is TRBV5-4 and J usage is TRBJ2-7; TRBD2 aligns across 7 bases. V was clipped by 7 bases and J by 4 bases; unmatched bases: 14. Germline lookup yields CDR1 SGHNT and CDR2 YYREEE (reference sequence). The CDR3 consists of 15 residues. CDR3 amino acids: CASASRAGEGYEQYF. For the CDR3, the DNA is TGTGCCAGCGCTTCTCGTGCGGGAGAAGGTTACGAGCAGTACTTC.

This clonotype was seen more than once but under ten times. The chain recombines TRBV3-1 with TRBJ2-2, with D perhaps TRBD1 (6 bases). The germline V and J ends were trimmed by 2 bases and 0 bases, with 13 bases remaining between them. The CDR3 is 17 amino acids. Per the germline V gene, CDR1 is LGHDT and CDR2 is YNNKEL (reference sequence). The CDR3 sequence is CASSQRVWGPNTGELFF. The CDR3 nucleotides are TGTGCCAGCAGCCAAAGGGTGTGGGGGCCGAACACCGGGGAGCTGTTTTTT.

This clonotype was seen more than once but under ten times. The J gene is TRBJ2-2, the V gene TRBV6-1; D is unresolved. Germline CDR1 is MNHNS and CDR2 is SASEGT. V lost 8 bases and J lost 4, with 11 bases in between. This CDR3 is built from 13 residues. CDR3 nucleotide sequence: TGTGCCAGCTTTGCCCCCGGCACCGGGGAGCTGTTTTTT. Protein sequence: CASFAPGTGELFF.

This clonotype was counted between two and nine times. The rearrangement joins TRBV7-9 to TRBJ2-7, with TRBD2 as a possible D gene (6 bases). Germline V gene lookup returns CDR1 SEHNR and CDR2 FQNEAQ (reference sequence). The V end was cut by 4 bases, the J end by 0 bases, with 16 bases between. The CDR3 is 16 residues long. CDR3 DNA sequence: TGTGCCAGCAGCTGGTCCGGGGGACTCATCTCCTACGAGCAGTACTTC. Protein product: CASSWSGGLISYEQYF.

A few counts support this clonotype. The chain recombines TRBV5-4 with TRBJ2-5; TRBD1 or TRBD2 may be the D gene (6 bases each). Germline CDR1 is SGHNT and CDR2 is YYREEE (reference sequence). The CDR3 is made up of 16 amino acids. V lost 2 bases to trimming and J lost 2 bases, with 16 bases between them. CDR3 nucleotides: TGTGCCAGCAGCTTACCAACGGGGGCTAGGCAAGAGACCCAGTACTTC. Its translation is CASSLPTGARQETQYF.

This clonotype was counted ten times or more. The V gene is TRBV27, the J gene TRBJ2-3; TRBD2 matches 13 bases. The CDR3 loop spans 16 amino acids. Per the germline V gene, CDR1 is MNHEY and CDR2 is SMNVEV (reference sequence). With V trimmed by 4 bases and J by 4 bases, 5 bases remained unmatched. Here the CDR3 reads CASSSTLAGGPDTQYF. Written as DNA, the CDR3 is TGTGCCAGCAGTTCCACACTAGCGGGAGGGCCAGATACGCAGTATTTT.

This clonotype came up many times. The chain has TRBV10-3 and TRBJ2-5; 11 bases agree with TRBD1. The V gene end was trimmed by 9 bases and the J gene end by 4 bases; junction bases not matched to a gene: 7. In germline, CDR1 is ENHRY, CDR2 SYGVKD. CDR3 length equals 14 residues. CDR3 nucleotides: TGTGCCATTTCTGGGGACAGGGGGAGAGAGACCCAGTACTTC. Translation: CAISGDRGRETQYF.

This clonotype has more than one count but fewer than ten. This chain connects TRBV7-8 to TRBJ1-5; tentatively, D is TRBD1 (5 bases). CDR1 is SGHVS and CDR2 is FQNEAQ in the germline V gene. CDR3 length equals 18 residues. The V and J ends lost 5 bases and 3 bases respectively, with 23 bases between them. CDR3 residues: CASSALGRGAVVNQPQHF. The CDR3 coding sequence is TGTGCCAGCAGCGCGTTAGGGAGGGGCGCGGTAGTCAATCAGCCCCAGCATTTT. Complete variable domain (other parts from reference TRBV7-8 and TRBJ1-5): GAGVSQSPRYKVAKRGQDVALRCDPISGHVSLFWYQQALGQGPEFLTYFQNEAQLDKSGLPSDRFFAERPEGSVSTLKIQRTQQEDSAVYLCASSALGRGAVVNQPQHFGDGTRLSIL.

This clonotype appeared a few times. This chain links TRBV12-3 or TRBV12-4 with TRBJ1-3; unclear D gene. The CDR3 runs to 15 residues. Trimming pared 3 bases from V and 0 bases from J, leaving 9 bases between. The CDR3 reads CASSLTRGSGNTIYF. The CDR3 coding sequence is TGTGCCAGCAGTTTGACCCGGGGCTCTGGAAACACCATATATTTT.

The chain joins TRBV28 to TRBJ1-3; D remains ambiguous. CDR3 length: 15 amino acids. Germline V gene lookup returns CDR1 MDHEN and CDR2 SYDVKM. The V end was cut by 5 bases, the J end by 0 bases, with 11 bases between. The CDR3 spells CASSSGDTSGNTIYF. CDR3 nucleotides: TGTGCCAGCAGTAGTGGGGATACCTCTGGAAACACCATATATTTT.

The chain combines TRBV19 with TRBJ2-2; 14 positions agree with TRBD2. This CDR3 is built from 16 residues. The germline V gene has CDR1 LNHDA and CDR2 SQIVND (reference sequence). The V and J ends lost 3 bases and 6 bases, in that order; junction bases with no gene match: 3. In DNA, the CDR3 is TGTGCCAGTAGTATTCGACTAGCGGGAGGGCCCGGGGAGCTGTTTTTT. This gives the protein CASSIRLAGGPGELFF.

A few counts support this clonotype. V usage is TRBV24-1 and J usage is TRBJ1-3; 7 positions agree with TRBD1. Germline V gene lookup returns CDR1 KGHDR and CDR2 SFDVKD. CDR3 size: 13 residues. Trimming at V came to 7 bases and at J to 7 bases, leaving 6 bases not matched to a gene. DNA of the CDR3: TGTGCCACCAGCGAGGAGGGGGCTAACACCATATATTTT. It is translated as CATSEEGANTIYF.

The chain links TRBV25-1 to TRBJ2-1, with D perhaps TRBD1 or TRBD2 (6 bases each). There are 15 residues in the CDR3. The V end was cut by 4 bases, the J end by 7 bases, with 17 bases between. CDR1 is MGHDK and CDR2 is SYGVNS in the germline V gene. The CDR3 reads CASSANTVGGNEQFF. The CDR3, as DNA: TGTGCCAGCAGTGCAAACACTGTAGGGGGGAATGAGCAGTTCTTC.

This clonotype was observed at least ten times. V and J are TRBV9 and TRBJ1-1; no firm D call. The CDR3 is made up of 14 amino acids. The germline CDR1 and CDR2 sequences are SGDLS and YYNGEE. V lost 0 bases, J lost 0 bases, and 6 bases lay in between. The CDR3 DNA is TGTGCCAGCAGCGTAGCGGTGTTGAACACTGAAGCTTTCTTT. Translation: CASSVAVLNTEAFF.

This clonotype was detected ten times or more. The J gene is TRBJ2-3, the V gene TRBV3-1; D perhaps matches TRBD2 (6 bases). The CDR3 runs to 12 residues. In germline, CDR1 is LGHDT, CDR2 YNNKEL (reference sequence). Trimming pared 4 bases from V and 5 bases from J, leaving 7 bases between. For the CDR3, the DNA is TGTGCCAGCAGCCCGGAGGGAGATACGCAGTATTTT. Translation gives CASSPEGDTQYF.

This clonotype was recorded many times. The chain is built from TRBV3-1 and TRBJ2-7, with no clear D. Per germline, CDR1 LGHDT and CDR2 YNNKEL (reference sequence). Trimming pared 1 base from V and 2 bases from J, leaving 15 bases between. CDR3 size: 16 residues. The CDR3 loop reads CASSQGSQDTAYEQYF. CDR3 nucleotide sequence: TGTGCCAGCAGCCAAGGCAGCCAAGACACGGCCTACGAGCAGTACTTC.

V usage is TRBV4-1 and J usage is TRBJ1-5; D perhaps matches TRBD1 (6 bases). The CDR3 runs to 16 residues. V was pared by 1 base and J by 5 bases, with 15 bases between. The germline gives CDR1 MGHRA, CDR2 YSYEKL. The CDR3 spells CASSQVQTGRDQPQHF. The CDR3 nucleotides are TGCGCCAGCAGCCAAGTTCAGACAGGCCGAGATCAGCCCCAGCATTTT.

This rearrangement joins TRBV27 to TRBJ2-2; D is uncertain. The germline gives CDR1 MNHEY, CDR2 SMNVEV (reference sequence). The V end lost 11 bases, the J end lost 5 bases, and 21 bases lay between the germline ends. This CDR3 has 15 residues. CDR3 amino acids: CAERDDTRWTGELFF. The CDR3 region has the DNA TGTGCCGAAAGGGATGACACACGGTGGACCGGGGAGCTGTTTTTT.

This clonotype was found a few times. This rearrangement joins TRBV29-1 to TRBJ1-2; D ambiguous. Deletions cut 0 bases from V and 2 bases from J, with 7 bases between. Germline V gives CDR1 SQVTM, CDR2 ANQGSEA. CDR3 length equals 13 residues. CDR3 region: CSVEEQTNYGYTF. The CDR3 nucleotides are TGCAGCGTTGAAGAACAGACAAACTATGGCTACACCTTC. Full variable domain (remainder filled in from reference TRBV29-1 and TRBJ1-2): SAVISQKPSRDICQRGTSLTIQCQVDSQVTMMFWYRQQPGQSLTLIATANQGSEATYESGFVIDKFPISRPNLTFSTLTVSNMSPEDSSIYLCSVEEQTNYGYTFGSGTRLTVV.

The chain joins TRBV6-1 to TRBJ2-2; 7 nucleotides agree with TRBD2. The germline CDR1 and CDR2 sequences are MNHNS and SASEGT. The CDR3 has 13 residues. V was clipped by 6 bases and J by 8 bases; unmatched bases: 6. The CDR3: CASRGTNSGELFF. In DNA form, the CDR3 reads TGTGCCAGCAGGGGGACTAATTCTGGGGAGCTGTTTTTT.

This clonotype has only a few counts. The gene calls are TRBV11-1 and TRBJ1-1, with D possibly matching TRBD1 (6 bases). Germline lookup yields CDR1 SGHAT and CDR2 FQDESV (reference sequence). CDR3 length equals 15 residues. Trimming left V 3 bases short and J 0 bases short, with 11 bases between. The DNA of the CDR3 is TGTGCCAGCAGCTTTCACCGGGACATGAACACTGAAGCTTTCTTT. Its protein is CASSFHRDMNTEAFF.

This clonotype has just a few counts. The chain's CDR3 is CASSYENPGQGAYSPLHF. CDR3 in DNA: TGTGCCAGCAGTTACGAGAACCCGGGACAGGGGGCTTATTCACCCCTCCACTTT. The rearrangement joins TRBV6-9 to TRBJ1-6, with 12 nucleotides matching TRBD1. Looked up from germline, CDR1 is MNHGY and CDR2 is SVAAGI. Germline trimming cut 3 bases from V and 8 bases from J; bases unmatched to any gene: 11. The CDR3 totals 18 residues.